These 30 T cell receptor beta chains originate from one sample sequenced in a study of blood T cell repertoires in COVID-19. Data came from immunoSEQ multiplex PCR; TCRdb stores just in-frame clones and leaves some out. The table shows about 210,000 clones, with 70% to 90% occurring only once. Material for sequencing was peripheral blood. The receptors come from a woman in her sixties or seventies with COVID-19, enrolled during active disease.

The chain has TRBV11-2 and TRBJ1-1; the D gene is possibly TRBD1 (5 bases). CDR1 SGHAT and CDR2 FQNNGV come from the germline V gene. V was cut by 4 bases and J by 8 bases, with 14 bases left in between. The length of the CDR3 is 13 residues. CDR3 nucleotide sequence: TGTGCCAGCAGCTACAGGCCCCTTCTGGAAGCTTTCTTT. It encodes CASSYRPLLEAFF. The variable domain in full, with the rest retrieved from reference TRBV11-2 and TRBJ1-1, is EAGVAQSPRYKIIEKRQSVAFWCNPISGHATLYWYQQILGQGPKLLIQFQNNGVVDDSQLPKDRFSAERLKGVDSTLKIQPAKLEDSAVYLCASSYRPLLEAFFGQGTRLTVV.

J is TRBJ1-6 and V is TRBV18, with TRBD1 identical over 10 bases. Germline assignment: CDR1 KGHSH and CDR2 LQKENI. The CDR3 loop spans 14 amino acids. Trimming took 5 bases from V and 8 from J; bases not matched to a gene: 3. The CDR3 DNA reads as TGTGCCAGCTCAGGGACAGGGGAGGATTCACCCCTCCACTTT. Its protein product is CASSGTGEDSPLHF.

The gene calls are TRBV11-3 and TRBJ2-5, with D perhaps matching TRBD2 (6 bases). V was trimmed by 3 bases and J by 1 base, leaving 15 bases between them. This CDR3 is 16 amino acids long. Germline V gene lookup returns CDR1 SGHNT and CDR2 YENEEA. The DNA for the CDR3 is TGTGCCAGCAGCTTGTCCCGAGCGGGCATCCAAGAGACCCAGTACTTC. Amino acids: CASSLSRAGIQETQYF.

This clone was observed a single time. The CDR3 DNA reads as TGTGCCAGCAGCCTAAGAACTAGCGGGAGAAAAGAGACCCAGTACTTC. Translating it yields CASSLRTSGRKETQYF. V gene TRBV3-1 (or the pseudogene TRBV3-2) combines with J gene TRBJ2-5; 11 positions match TRBD2. CDR1 and CDR2 (germline): LGHDT, YNNKEL (reference sequence). Germline trimming cut 4 bases from V and 3 bases from J; bases unmatched to any gene: 7. The CDR3 runs 16 residues.

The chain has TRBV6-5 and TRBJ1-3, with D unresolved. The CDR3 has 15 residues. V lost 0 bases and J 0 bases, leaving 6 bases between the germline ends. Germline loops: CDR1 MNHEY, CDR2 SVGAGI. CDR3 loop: CASSYSRHSGNTIYF. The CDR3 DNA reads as TGTGCCAGCAGTTACTCGAGGCACTCTGGAAACACCATATATTTT.

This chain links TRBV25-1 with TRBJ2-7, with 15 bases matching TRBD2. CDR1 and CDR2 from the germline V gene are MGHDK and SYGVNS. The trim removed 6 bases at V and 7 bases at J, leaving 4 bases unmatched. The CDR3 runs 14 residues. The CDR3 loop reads CASREGLAGGEQYF. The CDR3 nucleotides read TGTGCCAGCAGGGAGGGACTAGCGGGAGGAGAGCAGTACTTC.

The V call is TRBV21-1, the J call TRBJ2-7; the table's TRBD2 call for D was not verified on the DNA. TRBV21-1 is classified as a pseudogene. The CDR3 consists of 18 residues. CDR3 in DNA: TGTGCCAGCAGTAAAAATGTTCTAGTTGAGGGATGGTCCTACGAGCAGTACTTC. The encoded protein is CASSKNVLVEGWSYEQYF.

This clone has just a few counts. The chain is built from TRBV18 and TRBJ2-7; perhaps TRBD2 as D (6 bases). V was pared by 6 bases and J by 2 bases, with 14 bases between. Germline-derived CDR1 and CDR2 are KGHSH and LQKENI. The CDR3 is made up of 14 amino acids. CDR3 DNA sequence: TGTGCCAGCTCCCGGACCGGGAGCGCCTACGAGCAGTACTTC. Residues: CASSRTGSAYEQYF.

As DNA, the CDR3 is TGTGCCAGCAGCCAGGGGGTGAATGAGCAGTTCTTC. Amino acid sequence: CASSQGVNEQFF. The chain uses TRBV7-2 and TRBJ2-1; 7 bases line up with TRBD1. With 5 bases clipped from V and 7 bases from J, the junction kept 2 bases outside the gene matches. CDR1 SGHTA and CDR2 FQGNSA come from the germline V gene. This CDR3 is 12 amino acids long.

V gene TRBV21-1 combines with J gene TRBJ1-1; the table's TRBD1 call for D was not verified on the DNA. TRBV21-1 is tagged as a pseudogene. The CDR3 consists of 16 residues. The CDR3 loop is CASSDSGTPSNTEAFF. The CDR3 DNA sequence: TGTGCCAGCAGCGACTCCGGGACACCCTCGAACACTGAAGCTTTCTTT.

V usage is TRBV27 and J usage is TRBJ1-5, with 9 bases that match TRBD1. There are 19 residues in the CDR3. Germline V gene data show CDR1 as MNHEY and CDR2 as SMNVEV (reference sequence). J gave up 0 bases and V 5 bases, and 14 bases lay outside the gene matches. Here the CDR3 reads CASSPTQGAIGYSNQPQHF. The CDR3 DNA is TGTGCCAGCAGTCCGACACAGGGGGCGATTGGTTATAGCAATCAGCCCCAGCATTTT.

This chain's CDR3 is CASSLSGGDTEAFF. DNA for the CDR3: TGTGCCAGCAGCTTATCGGGAGGGGACACTGAAGCTTTCTTT. This chain uses TRBV7-9 with TRBJ1-1; D may be TRBD1 (5 bases). The CDR3 contains 14 residues. Germline CDR1 SEHNR, CDR2 FQNEAQ (reference sequence). V lost 2 bases to trimming and J lost 3 bases, with 10 bases between them.

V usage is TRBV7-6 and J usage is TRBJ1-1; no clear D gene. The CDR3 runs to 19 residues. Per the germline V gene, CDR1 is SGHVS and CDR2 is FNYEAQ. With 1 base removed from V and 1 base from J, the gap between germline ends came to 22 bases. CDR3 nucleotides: TGTGCCAGCAGCTTAGAAACGAACCGCGGAGGCCAGGCGAACACTGAAGCTTTCTTT. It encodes CASSLETNRGGQANTEAFF.

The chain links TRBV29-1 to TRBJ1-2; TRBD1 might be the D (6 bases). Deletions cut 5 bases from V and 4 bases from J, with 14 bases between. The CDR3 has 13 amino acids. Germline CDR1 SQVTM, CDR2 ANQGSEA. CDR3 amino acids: CSVLQGIPYGYTF. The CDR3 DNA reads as TGCAGCGTTTTACAGGGAATTCCCTATGGCTACACCTTC.

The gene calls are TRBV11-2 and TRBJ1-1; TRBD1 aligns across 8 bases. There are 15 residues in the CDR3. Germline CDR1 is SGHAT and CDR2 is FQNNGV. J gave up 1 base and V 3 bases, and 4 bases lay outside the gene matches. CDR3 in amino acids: CASSFRGLGNTEAFF. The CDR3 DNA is TGTGCCAGCAGCTTCAGGGGGCTGGGGAACACTGAAGCTTTCTTT.

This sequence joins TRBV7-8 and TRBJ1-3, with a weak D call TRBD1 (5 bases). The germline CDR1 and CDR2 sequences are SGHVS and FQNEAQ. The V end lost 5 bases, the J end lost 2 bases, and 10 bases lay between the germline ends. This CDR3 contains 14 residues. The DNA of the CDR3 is TGTGCCAGCAGCCCCGGGACTACTGGAAACACCATATATTTT. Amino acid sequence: CASSPGTTGNTIYF.

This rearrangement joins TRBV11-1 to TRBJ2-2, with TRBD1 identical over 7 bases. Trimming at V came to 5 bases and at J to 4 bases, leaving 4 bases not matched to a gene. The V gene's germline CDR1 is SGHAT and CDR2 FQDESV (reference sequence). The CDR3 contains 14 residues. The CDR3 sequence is CASSTDRSTGELFF. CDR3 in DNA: TGTGCCAGCAGCACGGACAGGTCCACCGGGGAGCTGTTTTTT.

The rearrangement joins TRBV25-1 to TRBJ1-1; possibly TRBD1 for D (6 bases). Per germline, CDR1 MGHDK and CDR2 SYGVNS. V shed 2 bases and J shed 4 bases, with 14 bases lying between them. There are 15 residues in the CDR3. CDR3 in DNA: TGTGCCAGCAGTGAACCAGGGAGGGGGGGCACTGAAGCTTTCTTT. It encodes CASSEPGRGGTEAFF.

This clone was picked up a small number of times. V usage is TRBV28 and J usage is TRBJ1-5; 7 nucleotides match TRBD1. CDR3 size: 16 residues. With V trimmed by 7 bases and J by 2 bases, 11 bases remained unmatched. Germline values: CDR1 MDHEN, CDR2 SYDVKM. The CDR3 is CASNSWGTEGNQPQHF. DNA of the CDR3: TGTGCCAGCAACTCGTGGGGGACAGAAGGCAATCAGCCCCAGCATTTT.

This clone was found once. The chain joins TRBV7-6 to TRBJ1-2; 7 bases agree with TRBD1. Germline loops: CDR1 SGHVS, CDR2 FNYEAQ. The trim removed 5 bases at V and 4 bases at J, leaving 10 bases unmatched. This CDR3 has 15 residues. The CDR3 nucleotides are TGTGCCAGCAGCAAATGGGACAGACTCTCCTATGGCTACACCTTC. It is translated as CASSKWDRLSYGYTF.

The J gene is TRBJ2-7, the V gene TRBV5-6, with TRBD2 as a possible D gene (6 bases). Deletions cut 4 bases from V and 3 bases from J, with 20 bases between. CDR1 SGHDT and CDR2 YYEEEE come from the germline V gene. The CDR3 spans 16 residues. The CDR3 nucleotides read TGTGCCAGCAGCGGGGACGGAGGAGGGGTAAACTACGAGCAGTACTTC. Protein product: CASSGDGGGVNYEQYF.

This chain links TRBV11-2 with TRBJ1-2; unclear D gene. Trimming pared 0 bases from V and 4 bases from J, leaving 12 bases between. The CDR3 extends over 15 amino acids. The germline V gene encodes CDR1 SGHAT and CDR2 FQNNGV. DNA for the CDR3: TGTGCCAGCAGCTTAGAGGGAGGGAAGGGCTATGGCTACACCTTC. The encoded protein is CASSLEGGKGYGYTF.

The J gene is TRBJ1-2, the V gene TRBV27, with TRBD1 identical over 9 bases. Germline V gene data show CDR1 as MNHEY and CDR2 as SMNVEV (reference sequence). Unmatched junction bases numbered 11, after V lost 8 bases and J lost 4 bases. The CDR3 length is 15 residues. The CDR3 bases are TGTGCCAGCTGGTCTACAGGACAGGGGAGCTATGGCTACACCTTC. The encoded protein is CASWSTGQGSYGYTF.

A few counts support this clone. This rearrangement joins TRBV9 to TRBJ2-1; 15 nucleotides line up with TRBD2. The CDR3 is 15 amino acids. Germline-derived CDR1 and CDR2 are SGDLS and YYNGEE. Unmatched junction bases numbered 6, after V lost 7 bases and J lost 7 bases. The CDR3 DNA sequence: TGTGCCAGCGGACTAGCGGGAGGGCCGGTGAATGAGCAGTTCTTC. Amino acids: CASGLAGGPVNEQFF.

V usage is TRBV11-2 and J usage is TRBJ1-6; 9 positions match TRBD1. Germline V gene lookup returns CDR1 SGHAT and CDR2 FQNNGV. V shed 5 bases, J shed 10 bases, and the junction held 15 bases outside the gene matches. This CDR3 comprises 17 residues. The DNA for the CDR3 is TGTGCCAGCAGCATGAGATGGACAGGGGAAGGTAGATCACCCCTCCACTTT. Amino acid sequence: CASSMRWTGEGRSPLHF.

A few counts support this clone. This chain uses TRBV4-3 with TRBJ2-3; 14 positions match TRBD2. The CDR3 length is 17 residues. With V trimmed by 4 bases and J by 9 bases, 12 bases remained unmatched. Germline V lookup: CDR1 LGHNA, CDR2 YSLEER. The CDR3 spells CASSPQRTSGRLGTQYF. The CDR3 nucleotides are TGCGCCAGCAGCCCTCAAAGGACTAGCGGGAGGCTGGGAACGCAGTATTTT.

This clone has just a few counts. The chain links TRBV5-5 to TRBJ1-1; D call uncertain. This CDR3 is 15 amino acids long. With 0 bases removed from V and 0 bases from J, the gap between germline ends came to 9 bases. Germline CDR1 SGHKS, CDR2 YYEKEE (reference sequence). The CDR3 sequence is CASSLDPHMNTEAFF. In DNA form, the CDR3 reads TGTGCCAGCAGCTTGGACCCTCACATGAACACTGAAGCTTTCTTT.

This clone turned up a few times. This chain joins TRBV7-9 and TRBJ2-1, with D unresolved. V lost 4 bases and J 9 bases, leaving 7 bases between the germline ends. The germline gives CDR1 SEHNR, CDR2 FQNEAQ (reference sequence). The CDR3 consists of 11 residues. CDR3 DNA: TGTGCCAGCAGCTCTAGGATTGAGCAGTTCTTC. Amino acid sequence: CASSSRIEQFF.

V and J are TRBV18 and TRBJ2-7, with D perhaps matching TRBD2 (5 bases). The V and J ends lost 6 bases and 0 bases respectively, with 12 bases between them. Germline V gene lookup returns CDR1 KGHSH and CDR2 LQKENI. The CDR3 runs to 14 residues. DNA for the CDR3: TGTGCCAGCTCTCCGATTACTAGCTCCTACGAGCAGTACTTC. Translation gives CASSPITSSYEQYF.

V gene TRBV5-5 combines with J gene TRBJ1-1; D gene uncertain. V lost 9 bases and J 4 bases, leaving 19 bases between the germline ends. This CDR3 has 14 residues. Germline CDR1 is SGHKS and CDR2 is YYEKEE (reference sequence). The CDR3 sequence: CATRQGNGITEAFF. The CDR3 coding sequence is TGTGCCACCAGACAAGGGAACGGGATCACTGAAGCTTTCTTT.